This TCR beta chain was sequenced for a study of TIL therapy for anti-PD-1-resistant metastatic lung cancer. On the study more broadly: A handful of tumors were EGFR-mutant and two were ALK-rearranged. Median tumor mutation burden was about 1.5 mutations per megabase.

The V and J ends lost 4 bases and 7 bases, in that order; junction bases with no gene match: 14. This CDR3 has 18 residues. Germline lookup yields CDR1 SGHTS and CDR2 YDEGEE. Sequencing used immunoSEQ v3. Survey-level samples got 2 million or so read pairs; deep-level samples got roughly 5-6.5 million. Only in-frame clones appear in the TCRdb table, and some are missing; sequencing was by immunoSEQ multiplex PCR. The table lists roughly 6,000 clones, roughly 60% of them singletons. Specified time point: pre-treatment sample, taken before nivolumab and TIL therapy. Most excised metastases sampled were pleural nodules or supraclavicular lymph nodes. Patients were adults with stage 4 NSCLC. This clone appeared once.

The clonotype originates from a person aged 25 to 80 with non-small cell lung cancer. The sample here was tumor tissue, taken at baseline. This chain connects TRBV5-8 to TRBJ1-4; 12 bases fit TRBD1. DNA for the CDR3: TGTGCCAGCAGCCAGGGGACAGGGGGCGCGTCTATTGGTGAAAAACTGTTTTTT. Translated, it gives CASSQGTGGASIGEKLFF.